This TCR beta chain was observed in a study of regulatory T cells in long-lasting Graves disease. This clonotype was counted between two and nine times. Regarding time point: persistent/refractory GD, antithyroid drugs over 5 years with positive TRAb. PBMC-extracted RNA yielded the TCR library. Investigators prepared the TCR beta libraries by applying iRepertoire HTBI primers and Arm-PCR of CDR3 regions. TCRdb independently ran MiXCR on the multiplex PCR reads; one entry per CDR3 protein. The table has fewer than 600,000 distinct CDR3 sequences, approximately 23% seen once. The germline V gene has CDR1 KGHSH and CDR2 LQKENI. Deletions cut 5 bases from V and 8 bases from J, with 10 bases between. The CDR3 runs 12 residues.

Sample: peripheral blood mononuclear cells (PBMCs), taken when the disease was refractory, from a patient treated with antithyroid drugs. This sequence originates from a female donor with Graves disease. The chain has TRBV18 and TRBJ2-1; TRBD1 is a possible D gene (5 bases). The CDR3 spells CASSGQGDEQFF. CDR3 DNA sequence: TGTGCCAGCTCAGGGCAGGGCGATGAGCAGTTCTTC.